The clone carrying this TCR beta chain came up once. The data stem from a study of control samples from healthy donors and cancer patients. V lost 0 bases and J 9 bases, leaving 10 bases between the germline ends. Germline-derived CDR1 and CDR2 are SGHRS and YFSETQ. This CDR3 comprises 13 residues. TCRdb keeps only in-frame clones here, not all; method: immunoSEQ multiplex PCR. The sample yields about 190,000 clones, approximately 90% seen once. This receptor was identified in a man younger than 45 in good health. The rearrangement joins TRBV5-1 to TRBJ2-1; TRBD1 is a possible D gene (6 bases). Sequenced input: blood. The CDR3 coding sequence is TGCGCCAGCAGCTTGGTGGGCAGGGGTGAGCAGTTCTTC. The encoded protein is CASSLVGRGEQFF.